The clone carrying this TCR beta chain came up a few times. Time point given: after dendritic cell vaccination, including at tumor progression/relapse. This entry is derived from a study of glioma-infiltrating T cells after dendritic cell vaccination. Study in general: Autologous tumor lysate was loaded overnight onto monocyte-derived dendritic cells grown about seven days with IL-4 and GM-CSF.

V was shortened by 8 bases and J by 4 bases, with 8 bases between the two germline ends. The CDR3 loop spans 11 amino acids. Germline V gene lookup returns CDR1 MNHNS and CDR2 SASEGT. Sequenced by immunoSEQ multiplex PCR; TCRdb stores in-frame clones only, minus some. This sample has fewer than 85,000 clones; around 87% occur once, and the top ten carry more than 2%. Source: blood, taken after dendritic cell vaccination. The chain combines TRBV6-1 with TRBJ1-2; D gene ambiguous. This clonotype was sampled from a human donor with glioblastoma. The CDR3 DNA sequence: TGTGCCAGCGTACATTCCTATGGCTACACCTTC. This translates into CASVHSYGYTF.